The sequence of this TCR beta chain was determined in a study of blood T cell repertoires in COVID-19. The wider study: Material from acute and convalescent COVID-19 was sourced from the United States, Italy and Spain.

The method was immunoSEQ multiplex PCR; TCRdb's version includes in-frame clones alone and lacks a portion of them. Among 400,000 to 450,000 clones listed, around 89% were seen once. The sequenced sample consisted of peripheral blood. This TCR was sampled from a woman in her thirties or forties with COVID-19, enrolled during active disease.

The CDR3 spells CASTTPGRGGTGELFF. For the CDR3, the DNA is TGTGCCAGTACCACCCCCGGGAGGGGAGGCACCGGGGAGCTGTTTTTT. V is TRBV19 and J is TRBJ2-2; 8 bases match TRBD2. J gave up 4 bases and V 7 bases, and 11 bases lay outside the gene matches. The CDR3 covers 16 residues. Germline CDR1 and CDR2: LNHDA and SQIVND (reference sequence).